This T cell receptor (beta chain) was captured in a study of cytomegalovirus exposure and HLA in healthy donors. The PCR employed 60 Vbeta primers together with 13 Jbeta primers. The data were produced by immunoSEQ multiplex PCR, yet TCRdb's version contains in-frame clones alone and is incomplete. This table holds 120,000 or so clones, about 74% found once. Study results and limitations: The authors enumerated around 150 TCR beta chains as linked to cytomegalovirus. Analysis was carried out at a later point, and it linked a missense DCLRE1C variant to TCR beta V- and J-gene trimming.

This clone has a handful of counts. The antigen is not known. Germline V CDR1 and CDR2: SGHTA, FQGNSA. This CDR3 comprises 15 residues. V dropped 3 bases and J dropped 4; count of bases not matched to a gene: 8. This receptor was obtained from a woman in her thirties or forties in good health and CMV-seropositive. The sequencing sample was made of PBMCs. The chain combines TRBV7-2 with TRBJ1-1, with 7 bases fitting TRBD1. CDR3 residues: CASSFIQGSVTEAFF. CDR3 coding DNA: TGTGCCAGCAGCTTTATACAGGGGAGTGTCACTGAAGCTTTCTTT.